A single sample gave rise to the 21 T cell receptor beta chains below, sequenced in a study of cytomegalovirus exposure and HLA in healthy donors. PCR was performed using 60 Vbeta and 13 Jbeta primers. The repertoire was sequenced with immunoSEQ multiplex PCR; TCRdb's copy has only in-frame clones and lacks some. The sample holds approximately 120,000 clones; 78% are singletons and the top ten take more than 3%. The sequenced material came from PBMCs. The receptors come from a man aged 40-49 years in good health and CMV-seronegative.

The J gene is TRBJ1-2, the V gene TRBV5-1, with TRBD1 matching over 7 bases. CDR1 is SGHRS, CDR2 YFSETQ, per germline. The CDR3 extends over 13 amino acids. The J segment lost 8 bases and the V segment lost 4 bases, leaving 8 bases of the junction unmatched. The CDR3 reads CASSTEQGRGYTF. The CDR3 DNA reads TGCGCCAGCAGCACCGAACAGGGGAGAGGCTACACCTTC.

The rearrangement joins TRBV18 to TRBJ2-5; TRBD1 is a possible D gene (6 bases). The CDR3 covers 14 residues. The V end was cut by 7 bases, the J end by 2 bases, with 14 bases between. Germline-derived CDR1 and CDR2 are KGHSH and LQKENI. The CDR3 DNA follows: TGTGCCAGCTTCACCAACGGACAGCAAGAGACCCAGTACTTC. Amino acids: CASFTNGQQETQYF.

This clone turned up a few times. V and J are TRBV29-1 and TRBJ1-2; the match to TRBD1 covers 10 bases. This CDR3 contains 13 residues. The junction had 2 bases not matched to a gene; V was cut back by 3 bases and J by 4 bases. Germline assignment: CDR1 SQVTM and CDR2 ANQGSEA. The CDR3 region is CSVEGQGIYGYTF. The CDR3 bases are TGCAGCGTTGAGGGACAGGGGATCTATGGCTACACCTTC.

V and J are TRBV10-3 and TRBJ1-4; maybe TRBD1 (6 bases). Trimming left V 2 bases short and J 7 bases short, with 8 bases between. The CDR3 has 13 residues. Germline values: CDR1 ENHRY, CDR2 SYGVKD. DNA of the CDR3: TGTGCCATCAGTGAGACAGGGATTGAAAAACTGTTTTTT. Its translation: CAISETGIEKLFF.

This clone came up a few times. The V and J genes are TRBV2 and TRBJ1-3; 10 nucleotides match TRBD1. The CDR3 covers 13 residues. Germline trimming cut 6 bases from V and 6 bases from J; bases unmatched to any gene: 2. CDR1 and CDR2 from the germline V gene are SNHLY and FYNNEI. DNA for the CDR3: TGTGCCAGCAGCGGGACAGGGGAAAACACCATATATTTT. Protein product: CASSGTGENTIYF.

V is TRBV6-6 and J is TRBJ2-7, with 7 bases identical to TRBD1. This CDR3 region has 16 residues. The junction had 9 bases not matched to a gene; V was cut back by 0 bases and J by 4 bases. CDR1 is MNHNY, CDR2 SVGAGI, per germline (reference sequence). The CDR3 region is CASSYSDAGTVYEQYF. The CDR3 coding sequence is TGTGCCAGCAGTTACTCGGATGCCGGGACAGTGTACGAGCAGTACTTC.

As to this clone: The limits of the CDR3 on the DNA are not certain, so only TCRdb's listed CDR3 is given. This chain joins TRBV19 and TRBJ1-2; the D segment call TRBD1 is taken from the table without a DNA check. Germline V gene data show CDR1 as LNHDA and CDR2 as SQIVND (reference sequence). The CDR3 is 11 amino acids long, termini counted. The CDR3 protein is CASSFGQGTDF.

The V gene is TRBV5-5, the J gene TRBJ2-5; the match to TRBD2 covers 7 bases. V shed 4 bases, J shed 5 bases, and the junction held 5 bases outside the gene matches. Germline CDR1 SGHKS, CDR2 YYEKEE (reference sequence). The CDR3 length is 13 residues. The CDR3 loop is CASSERGSETQYF. The DNA for the CDR3 is TGTGCCAGCAGCGAGCGGGGATCCGAGACCCAGTACTTC.

The chain joins TRBV9 to TRBJ1-6; D ambiguous. The V gene's germline CDR1 is SGDLS and CDR2 YYNGEE. The V and J ends lost 10 bases and 5 bases respectively, with 13 bases between them. This CDR3 has 13 residues. The CDR3 loop is CAREGPNNSPLHF. In DNA form, the CDR3 reads TGTGCCCGCGAGGGCCCGAATAATTCACCCCTCCACTTT.

V is TRBV19 and J is TRBJ2-3, with 8 bases aligning to TRBD1. CDR3 length equals 15 residues. Unmatched junction bases numbered 4, after V lost 3 bases and J lost 2 bases. Germline V gene data show CDR1 as LNHDA and CDR2 as SQIVND (reference sequence). CDR3 protein: CASSIRTGNTDTQYF. Here the CDR3 DNA reads TGTGCCAGTAGTATTAGGACAGGGAACACAGATACGCAGTATTTT.

This rearrangement joins TRBV7-8 to TRBJ1-3; TRBD1 is a possible D gene (5 bases). Deletions cut 3 bases from V and 0 bases from J, with 9 bases between. Germline CDR1 reads SGHVS; CDR2 reads FQNEAQ. The CDR3 has 15 amino acids. In DNA, the CDR3 is TGTGCCAGCAGCTTCGGGGGAAGCTCTGGAAACACCATATATTTT. Protein sequence: CASSFGGSSGNTIYF.

This clone was seen once. This chain uses TRBV15 with TRBJ2-5; a weak D match, TRBD2 (6 bases). This CDR3 is built from 14 residues. Trimming shortened V by 2 bases and J by 5 bases, and 12 bases separated the two germline ends. Looked up from germline, CDR1 is LNHNV and CDR2 is YYDKDF (reference sequence). This chain's CDR3 is CATSRLREVETQYF. The DNA for the CDR3 is TGTGCCACCAGCAGACTCAGGGAGGTGGAGACCCAGTACTTC.

This chain links TRBV15 with TRBJ1-4; no definite D call. In germline, CDR1 is LNHNV, CDR2 YYDKDF (reference sequence). The CDR3 sequence is 15 residues long. Between the trimmed V and J ends, which lost 4 bases and 8 bases, there was a span of 17 bases. CDR3 amino acids: CATSNQYSPAEKLFF. CDR3 bases: TGTGCCACCAGCAACCAATATAGCCCTGCAGAAAAACTGTTTTTT.

This chain uses TRBV27 with TRBJ1-6; tentatively, D is TRBD1 (5 bases). Between the trimmed V and J ends, which lost 6 bases and 13 bases, there was a span of 22 bases. Germline CDR1 reads MNHEY; CDR2 reads SMNVEV (reference sequence). The CDR3 extends over 15 amino acids. As DNA, the CDR3 is TGTGCCAGCAGCTTGCTAGTGGGGGGAGAGGCTCCCCTCCACTTT. This codes for CASSLLVGGEAPLHF.

The rearrangement joins TRBV4-2 to TRBJ2-1; TRBD2 agrees at 8 bases. Germline V gene data show CDR1 as LGHNA and CDR2 as YNFKEQ. The V segment lost 5 bases and the J segment 7 bases; nucleotides outside the gene matches: 13. The CDR3 has 16 amino acids. CDR3 DNA: TGTGCCAGCAGCGTCCGACTAGCGACGGTCTTTAATGAGCAGTTCTTC. Its translation is CASSVRLATVFNEQFF.

This clone was seen a handful of times. The chain carries TRBV12-5 and TRBJ2-3, with a weak D call TRBD2 (6 bases). Germline V gene data show CDR1 as LGHNT and CDR2 as FRNRAP. With 1 base removed from V and 6 bases from J, the gap between germline ends came to 14 bases. The CDR3 loop spans 15 amino acids. CDR3 DNA sequence: TGTGCTAGTGGTTTGGGGATGGCGGGGCCTGATACGCAGTATTTT. Translated: CASGLGMAGPDTQYF.

V gene TRBV5-4 combines with J gene TRBJ1-3; D possibly corresponds to TRBD1 (6 bases). The V gene lost 3 bases and the J gene lost 0 bases, with 10 bases spanning the gap. From germline, CDR1 is SGHNT and CDR2 YYREEE (reference sequence). The CDR3 sequence is 15 residues long. CDR3 protein: CASSWGLSSGNTIYF. CDR3 sequence (DNA): TGTGCCAGCAGCTGGGGGCTGAGCTCTGGAAACACCATATATTTT.

This clone came up once. This chain links TRBV10-3 with TRBJ2-1; TRBD2 matches at 9 bases. V lost 4 bases, J lost 6 bases, and 10 bases stayed unmatched. This CDR3 has 16 residues. Germline-derived CDR1 and CDR2 are ENHRY and SYGVKD. The CDR3, as DNA: TGTGCCATCAGTGTAGGCGGGGGGGCCGGGTTCAATGAGCAGTTCTTC. Encoded protein: CAISVGGGAGFNEQFF.

The chain uses TRBV5-1 and TRBJ1-6; 7 bases align to TRBD1. The trim removed 4 bases at V and 7 bases at J, leaving 5 bases unmatched. Germline assignment: CDR1 SGHRS and CDR2 YFSETQ. This CDR3 has 14 amino acids. The CDR3 is CASSPGTVNSPLHF. As DNA, the CDR3 is TGCGCCAGCAGCCCGGGGACAGTGAATTCACCCCTCCACTTT.

The chain employs TRBV4-1 and TRBJ2-3; 7 nucleotides align to TRBD1. V shed 4 bases, J shed 1 base, and the junction held 5 bases outside the gene matches. Germline loops: CDR1 MGHRA, CDR2 YSYEKL. The CDR3 loop spans 15 amino acids. The CDR3 DNA sequence: TGCGCCAGCAGCCTACAGGGGCGCGGCACAGATACGCAGTATTTT. Amino acids: CASSLQGRGTDTQYF.

The chain employs TRBV6-5 and TRBJ1-1; D remains ambiguous. The CDR3 sequence is 13 residues long. Germline CDR1 is MNHEY and CDR2 is SVGAGI. The ends were cut back, 5 bases at V and 1 base at J, with 8 bases in the middle. The CDR3 region is CASSAARNTEAFF. In DNA form, the CDR3 reads TGTGCCAGCAGTGCGGCCCGGAACACTGAAGCTTTCTTT.